This T cell receptor beta chain is drawn from a study of graft-versus-host responses after intestinal transplantation. Study in general: The study gave all recipients anti-thymocyte globulin induction, then tacrolimus and steroids for 2 to 3 years. General study points: The study associated peak circulating GvH clone levels with early post-transplant HvG declines. Recipient marrow harbored GvH clones, some of which surfaced first in ileum or blood.

This clone came up a few times. Sequenced by immunoSEQ multiplex PCR; TCRdb stores in-frame clones only, minus some. Among about 8,000 clones listed, about a third were seen once. Plating of around 200,000 CFSE-labeled responder cells was done together with around 200,000 irradiated, violet-dye-labeled stimulator cells. V was pared by 1 base and J by 8 bases, with 6 bases between. Germline loops: CDR1 GTSNPN, CDR2 SVGIG (reference sequence). The CDR3 length is 11 residues. This TCR was sampled from a human patient who received an intestinal transplant. Sample: alloreactive CD8+ T cells from a mixed lymphocyte reaction culture, taken before intestinal transplant. Sample subset: CFSE-low proliferating T cells sorted from approximately 6-day pre-transplant mixed lymphocyte reaction (GvH or HvG direction). The rearrangement uses TRBV30 and TRBJ2-1, with D possibly being TRBD2 (6 bases). CDR3 residues: CAWSAGDEQFF. CDR3 coding DNA: TGTGCCTGGAGTGCGGGGGATGAGCAGTTCTTC.